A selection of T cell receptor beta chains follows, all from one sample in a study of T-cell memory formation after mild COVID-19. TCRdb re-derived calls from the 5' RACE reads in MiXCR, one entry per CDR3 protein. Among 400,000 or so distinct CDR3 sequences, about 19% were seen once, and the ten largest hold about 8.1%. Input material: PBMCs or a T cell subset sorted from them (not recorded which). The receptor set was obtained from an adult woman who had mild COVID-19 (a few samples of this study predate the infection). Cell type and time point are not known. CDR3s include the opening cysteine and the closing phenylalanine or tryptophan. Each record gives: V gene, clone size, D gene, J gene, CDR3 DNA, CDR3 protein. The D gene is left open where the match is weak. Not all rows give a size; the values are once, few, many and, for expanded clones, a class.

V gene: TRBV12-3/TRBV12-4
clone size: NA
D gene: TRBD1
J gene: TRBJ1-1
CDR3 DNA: TGTGCCAGCAGTTTCTCGGGACAGGGGCTCATGAACACTGAAGCTTTCTTT
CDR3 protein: CASSFSGQGLMNTEAFF

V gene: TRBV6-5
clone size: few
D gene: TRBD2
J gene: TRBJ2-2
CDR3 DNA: TGTGCCAGCAGTTCAAGACTAGCGGGAGGAAAGAACACCGGGGAGCTGTTTTTT
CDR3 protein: CASSSRLAGGKNTGELFF

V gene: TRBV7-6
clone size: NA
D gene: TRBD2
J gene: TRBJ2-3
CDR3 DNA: TGTGCCAGCAGCTCGCGACTTGGGCGGGAGGGTGAAGATACGCAGTATTTT
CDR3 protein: CASSSRLGREGEDTQYF

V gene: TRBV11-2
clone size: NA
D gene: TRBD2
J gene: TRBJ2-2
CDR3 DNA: TGTGCCAGCAGCTCCATGAGACTAGCATCCACCGGGGAGCTGTTTTTT
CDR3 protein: CASSSMRLASTGELFF

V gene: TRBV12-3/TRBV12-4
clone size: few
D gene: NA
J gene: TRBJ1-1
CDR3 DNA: TGTGCCAGCAGTTCTACTATCTTGGGGCCAGTGAACACTGAAGCTTTCTTT
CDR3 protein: CASSSTILGPVNTEAFF

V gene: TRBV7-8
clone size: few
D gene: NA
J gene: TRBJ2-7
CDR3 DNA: TGTGCCAGCAGCTTAGCCCTAGCGCTGCCTTACGAGCAGTACTTC
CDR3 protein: CASSLALALPYEQYF

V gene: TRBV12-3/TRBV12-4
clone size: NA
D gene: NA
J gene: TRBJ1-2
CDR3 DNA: TGTGCCAGCGGCAGGGCAGTCTATGGCTACACCTTC
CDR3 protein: CASGRAVYGYTF

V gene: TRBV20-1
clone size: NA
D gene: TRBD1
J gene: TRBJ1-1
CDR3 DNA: TGCAGTGCTGCCCGACAGGGTGGCACTGAAGCTTTCTTT
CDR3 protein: CSAARQGGTEAFF

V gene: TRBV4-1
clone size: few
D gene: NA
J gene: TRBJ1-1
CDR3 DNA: TGCGCCAGCAGCCCCCCAGGGACATCCACTGAAGCTTTCTTT
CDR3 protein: CASSPPGTSTEAFF

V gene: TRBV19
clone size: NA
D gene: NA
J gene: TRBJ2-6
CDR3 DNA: TGTGCCAGTAGTATCGGAAACTCTGGGGCCAACGTCCTGACTTTC
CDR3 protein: CASSIGNSGANVLTF

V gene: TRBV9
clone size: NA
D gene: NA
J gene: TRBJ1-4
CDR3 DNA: TGTGCCAGCAGCCCAACCCTGGCGGGTGGAAAACTGTTTTTT
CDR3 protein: CASSPTLAGGKLFF

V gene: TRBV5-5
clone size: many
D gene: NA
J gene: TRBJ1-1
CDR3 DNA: TGTGCCAGCAGCTTGGCCCCGCAGGGAGGGACTGAAGCTTTCTTT
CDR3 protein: CASSLAPQGGTEAFF

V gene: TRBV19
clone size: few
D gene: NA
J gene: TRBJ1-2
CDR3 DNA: TGTGCCAGTAGGGGCAACAGGGCTTCGGTAGACTATGGCTACACCTTC
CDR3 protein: CASRGNRASVDYGYTF

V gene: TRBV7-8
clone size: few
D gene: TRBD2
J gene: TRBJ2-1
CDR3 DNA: TGTGCCAGCAGCTCCCGAGACCTGGGACTAGCGGGTGGACACCATGAGCAGTTCTTC
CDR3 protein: CASSSRDLGLAGGHHEQFF

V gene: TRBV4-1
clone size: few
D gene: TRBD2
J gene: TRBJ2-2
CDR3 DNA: TGCGCCAGCAGCCCGGTGACTAGCGGGGTGGGACGAGTCGGGGAGCTGTTTTTT
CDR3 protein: CASSPVTSGVGRVGELFF

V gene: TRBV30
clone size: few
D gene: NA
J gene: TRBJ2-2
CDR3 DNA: TGTGCCTGGAGTTCCCCCGTCGGGGAGCTGTTTTTT
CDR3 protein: CAWSSPVGELFF

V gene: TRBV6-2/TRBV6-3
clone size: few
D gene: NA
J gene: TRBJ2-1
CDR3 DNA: TGTGCCAGCAGTTACGTGTCCCAGTACAATGAGCAGTTCTTC
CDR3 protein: CASSYVSQYNEQFF

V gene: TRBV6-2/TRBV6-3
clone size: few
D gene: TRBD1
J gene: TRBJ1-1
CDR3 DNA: TGTGCCAGCAGTTGGGGGACAGTCACTGAAGCTTTCTTT
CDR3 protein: CASSWGTVTEAFF

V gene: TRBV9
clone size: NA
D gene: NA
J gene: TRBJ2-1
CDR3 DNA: TGTGCCAGCAGCGTAGGTCGGGGGAACTACAATGAGCAGTTCTTC
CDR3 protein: CASSVGRGNYNEQFF

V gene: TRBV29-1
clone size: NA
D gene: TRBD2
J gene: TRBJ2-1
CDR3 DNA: TGCAGCGTTGCCCGGGTCGCCGGGGGGGAGCAGTTCTTC
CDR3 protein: CSVARVAGGEQFF

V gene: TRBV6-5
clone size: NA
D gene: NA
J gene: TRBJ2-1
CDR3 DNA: TGTGCCAGCAGGAGAGGGGCCAATGAGCAGTTCTTC
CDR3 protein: CASRRGANEQFF

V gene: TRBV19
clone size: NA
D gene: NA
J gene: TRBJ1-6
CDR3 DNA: TGTGCCAGCTCGATCGGCAATTCACCCCTCCACTTT
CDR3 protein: CASSIGNSPLHF

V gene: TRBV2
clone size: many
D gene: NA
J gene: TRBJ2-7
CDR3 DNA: TGTGCCAGCAGTGCTGGGTACTACGAGCAGTACTTC
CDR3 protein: CASSAGYYEQYF

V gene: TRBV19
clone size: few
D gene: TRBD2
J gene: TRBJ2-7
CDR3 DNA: TGTGCCAGTAGTATAGATCTCGGACTAGCGGGTGCCTACGAGCAGTACTTC
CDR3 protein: CASSIDLGLAGAYEQYF

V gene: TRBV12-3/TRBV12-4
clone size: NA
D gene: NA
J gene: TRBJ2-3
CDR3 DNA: TGTGCCAGCAGTCTTCACGGGGTACAAAGGGATACGCAGTATTTT
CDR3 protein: CASSLHGVQRDTQYF

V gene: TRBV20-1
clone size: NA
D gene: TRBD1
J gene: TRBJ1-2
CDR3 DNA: TGCAGTGCCGAAAGACAGGGGAACTATGGCTACACCTTC
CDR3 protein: CSAERQGNYGYTF

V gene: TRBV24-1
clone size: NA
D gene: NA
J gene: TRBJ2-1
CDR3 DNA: TGTGCCACCAGTGACTCCGGGACCCGGGACAATGAGCAGTTCTTC
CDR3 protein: CATSDSGTRDNEQFF

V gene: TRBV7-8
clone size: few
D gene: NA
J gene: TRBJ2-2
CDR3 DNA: TGTGCCAGCAGCTGGAGGGGCGGGGAGCTGTTTTTT
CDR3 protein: CASSWRGGELFF

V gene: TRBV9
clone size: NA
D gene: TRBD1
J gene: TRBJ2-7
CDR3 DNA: TGTGCCAGCAGCCCACTAAGACAGGGCGATTCCTACGAGCAGTACTTC
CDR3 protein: CASSPLRQGDSYEQYF

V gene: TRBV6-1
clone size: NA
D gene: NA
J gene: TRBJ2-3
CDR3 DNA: TGTGCCAGCAGTTTATCCTGGGGTGGTGGGGATATCACAGATACGCAGTATTTT
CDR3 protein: CASSLSWGGGDITDTQYF

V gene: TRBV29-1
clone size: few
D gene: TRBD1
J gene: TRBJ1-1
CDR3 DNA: TGCAGCGTTGAAATCCTGGACAGGGGTGAAGCTTTCTTT
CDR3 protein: CSVEILDRGEAFF

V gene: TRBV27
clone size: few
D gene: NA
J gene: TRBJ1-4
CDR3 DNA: TGTGCCAGCAGGGTTCGTGGTAATGAAAAACTGTTTTTT
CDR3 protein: CASRVRGNEKLFF

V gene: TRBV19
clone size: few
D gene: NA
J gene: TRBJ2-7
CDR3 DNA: TGTGCCAGTAGCCTAGATGGGATAGGGTCCTACGAGCAGTACTTC
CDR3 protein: CASSLDGIGSYEQYF

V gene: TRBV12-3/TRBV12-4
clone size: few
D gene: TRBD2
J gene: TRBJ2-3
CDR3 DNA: TGTGCCAGCACCCGCGGCCCGGGACTACAAGCAGATACGCAGTATTTT
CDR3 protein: CASTRGPGLQADTQYF

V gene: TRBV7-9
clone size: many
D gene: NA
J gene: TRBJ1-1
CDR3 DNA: TGTGCCAGCAGCCCAAGGATGAACACTGAAGCTTTCTTT
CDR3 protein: CASSPRMNTEAFF

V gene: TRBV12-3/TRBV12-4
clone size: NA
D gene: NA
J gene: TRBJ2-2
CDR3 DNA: TGTGCCAGCAGACGTCGGGACCCCGGGGACACCGGGGAGCTGTTTTTT
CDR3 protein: CASRRRDPGDTGELFF

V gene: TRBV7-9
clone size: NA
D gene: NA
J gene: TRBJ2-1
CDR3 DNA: TGTGCCAGCAGCTTAACGTCCCCGGGTTTGGATGAGCAGTTCTTC
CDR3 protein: CASSLTSPGLDEQFF

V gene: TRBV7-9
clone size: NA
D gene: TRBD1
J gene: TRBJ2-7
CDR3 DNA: TGTGCCAGCAGCTTCGACAGGGGATCACCTGACGAGCAGTACTTC
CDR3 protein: CASSFDRGSPDEQYF

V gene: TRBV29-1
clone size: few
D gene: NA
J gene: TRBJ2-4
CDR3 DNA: TGCAGCGTTGAATTGCCAGCCAAAAACATTCAGTACTTC
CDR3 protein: CSVELPAKNIQYF

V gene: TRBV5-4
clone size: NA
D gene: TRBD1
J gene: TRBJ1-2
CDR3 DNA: TGTGCCAGCAACCGGAGGGACGGACAGGGGGTCGACTATGGCTACACCTTC
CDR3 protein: CASNRRDGQGVDYGYTF

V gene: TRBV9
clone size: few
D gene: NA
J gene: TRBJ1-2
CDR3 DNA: TGTGCCAGCAGCGGCAGGGACGGGTATGTTGATGGCTACACCTTC
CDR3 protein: CASSGRDGYVDGYTF

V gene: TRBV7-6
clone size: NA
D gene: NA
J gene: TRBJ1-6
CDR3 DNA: TGTGCCAGCAGCTTAGACAGCATTTCCTATAATTCACCCCTCCACTTT
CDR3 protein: CASSLDSISYNSPLHF

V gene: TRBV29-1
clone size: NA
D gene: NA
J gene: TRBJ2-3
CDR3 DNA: TGCAGCGTTGAGAAGACAGCAGATACGCAGTATTTT
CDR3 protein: CSVEKTADTQYF

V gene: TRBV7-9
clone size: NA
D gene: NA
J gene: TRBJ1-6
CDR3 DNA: TGTGCCAGCAGCAGGGGAATTAATTCACCCATCCACTTT
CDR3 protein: CASSRGINSPIHF

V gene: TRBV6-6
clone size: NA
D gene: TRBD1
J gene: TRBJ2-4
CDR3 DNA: TGTGCCAGCAGTACCATCCCGGGACAGGGGTTGGCTAGGGCTCCCAAAAACATTCAGTACTTC
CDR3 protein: CASSTIPGQGLARAPKNIQYF

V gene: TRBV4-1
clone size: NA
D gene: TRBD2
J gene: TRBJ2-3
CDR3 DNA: TGCGCCAGCAGCCAAGATATAGCGGGGGACCTCACAGATACGCAGTATTTT
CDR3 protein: CASSQDIAGDLTDTQYF

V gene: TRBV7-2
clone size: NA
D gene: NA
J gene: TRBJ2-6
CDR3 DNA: TGTGCCAGCAGCCCGCAGGGGGGGTTTGTCTATGGGGCCAACGTCCTGACTTTC
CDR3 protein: CASSPQGGFVYGANVLTF

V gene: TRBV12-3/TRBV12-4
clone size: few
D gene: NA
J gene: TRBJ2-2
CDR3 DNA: TGTGCCAGCAGCCCGGCTTCTTCTGTGGTGGGAATGACCGGGGAGCTGTTTTTT
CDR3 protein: CASSPASSVVGMTGELFF

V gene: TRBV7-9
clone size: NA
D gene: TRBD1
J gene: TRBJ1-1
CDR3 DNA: TGTGCCAGCAGCTTACCGTACAGGGGCACTGAAGCTTTCTTT
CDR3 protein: CASSLPYRGTEAFF

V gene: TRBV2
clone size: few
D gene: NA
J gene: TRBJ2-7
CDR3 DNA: TGTGCCAGCAGTGAGTGGTCAGACAGCTCCTACGAGCAGTACTTC
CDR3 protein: CASSEWSDSSYEQYF

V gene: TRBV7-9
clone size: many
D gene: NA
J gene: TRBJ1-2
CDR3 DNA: TGTGCCAGCAGCTTAGCGCATTTAGCTTCCTATGGCTACACCTTC
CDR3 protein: CASSLAHLASYGYTF

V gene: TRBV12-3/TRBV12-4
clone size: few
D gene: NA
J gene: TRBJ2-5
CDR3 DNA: TGTGCCAGCACAATCAGGGCAGGAGAGACCCAGTACTTC
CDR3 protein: CASTIRAGETQYF

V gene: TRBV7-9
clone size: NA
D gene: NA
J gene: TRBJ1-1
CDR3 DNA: TGTGCCAGCAGTCCTACGTTAGGGGTCGACACTGAAGCTTTCTTT
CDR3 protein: CASSPTLGVDTEAFF

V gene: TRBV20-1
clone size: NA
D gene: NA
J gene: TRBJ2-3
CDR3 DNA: TGCAGTGCTAGAGTTGGTAGTTCCACAGATACGCAGTATTTT
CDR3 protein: CSARVGSSTDTQYF

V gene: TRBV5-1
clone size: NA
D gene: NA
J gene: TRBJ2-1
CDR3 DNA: TGCGCCAGCAGCTTGCAAGCGGAGGCGTACAATGAGCAGTTCTTC
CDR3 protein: CASSLQAEAYNEQFF

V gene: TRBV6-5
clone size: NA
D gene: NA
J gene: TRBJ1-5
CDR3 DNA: TGTGCCAGCCAGGGACACAACAATCAGCCCCAGCATTTT
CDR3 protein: CASQGHNNQPQHF